The rows below give T cell receptor beta chains drawn from one sample of a study of T-cell reconstitution after alpha-beta-depleted transplantation in children. Using its own MiXCR run on the PCR reads, TCRdb lists one record per CDR3 protein. The sample shows about 240,000 distinct CDR3 sequences, about 23% of them seen only once. This specimen was PBMCs, taken before TCRalphabeta/CD19-depleted stem cell transplant. These TCRs come from a girl aged 2 to 9 with Fanconi anemia, due to receive a stem cell transplant. Each CDR3 is given with its conserved first and last residue. D genes are given only for firm matches. Size is omitted from some rows. Given values are once, few, many or a class for expanded clones.

d_call: -
j_call: TRBJ1-2
clone_size: few
v_call: TRBV7-3
cdr3_aa: CASSHDGYGYTF
cdr3_nt: TGTGCCAGCAGCCATGACGGCTATGGCTACACCTTC

d_call: TRBD1
j_call: TRBJ2-7
clone_size: -
v_call: TRBV27
cdr3_aa: CASSFLGQGVTYEQYF
cdr3_nt: TGTGCCAGCAGTTTCCTGGGACAGGGGGTAACCTACGAGCAGTACTTC

d_call: TRBD1
j_call: TRBJ2-1
clone_size: -
v_call: TRBV29-1
cdr3_aa: CSVVGGTGAYNEQFF
cdr3_nt: TGCAGCGTTGTAGGGGGGACAGGTGCCTACAATGAGCAGTTCTTC

d_call: TRBD2
j_call: TRBJ2-7
clone_size: -
v_call: TRBV20-1
cdr3_aa: CSASLLAGSSYEQYF
cdr3_nt: TGCAGTGCTAGCTTACTAGCGGGGAGCTCCTACGAGCAGTACTTC

d_call: -
j_call: TRBJ1-2
clone_size: -
v_call: TRBV29-1
cdr3_aa: CSVQPYLNYGYTF
cdr3_nt: TGCAGCGTTCAGCCCTACCTTAACTATGGCTACACCTTC

d_call: -
j_call: TRBJ2-5
clone_size: many
v_call: TRBV29-1
cdr3_aa: CSVEGGSDLETQYF
cdr3_nt: TGCAGCGTTGAAGGGGGTTCAGATTTGGAGACCCAGTACTTC

d_call: -
j_call: TRBJ2-1
clone_size: -
v_call: TRBV7-3
cdr3_aa: CASSPAGAFSYNEQFF
cdr3_nt: TGTGCCAGCAGCCCCGCCGGGGCTTTCTCCTACAATGAGCAGTTCTTC

d_call: -
j_call: TRBJ2-1
clone_size: many
v_call: TRBV29-1
cdr3_aa: CSLGRTSYNEQFF
cdr3_nt: TGCAGCCTTGGAAGGACCTCCTACAATGAGCAGTTCTTC

d_call: TRBD1
j_call: TRBJ2-4
clone_size: few
v_call: TRBV29-1
cdr3_aa: CSVAGQGTHIQYF
cdr3_nt: TGCAGCGTCGCGGGACAGGGAACGCACATTCAGTACTTC

d_call: -
j_call: TRBJ2-6
clone_size: few
v_call: TRBV29-1
cdr3_aa: CSVEDLCRYYSGANVLTF
cdr3_nt: TGCAGCGTTGAAGATCTGTGCAGGTACTACTCTGGGGCCAACGTCCTGACTTTC

d_call: TRBD2
j_call: TRBJ2-5
clone_size: -
v_call: TRBV12-3/TRBV12-4
cdr3_aa: CTSSDRTSGPLAGGETQYF
cdr3_nt: TGTACCAGCAGTGATCGGACTAGCGGGCCTCTCGCAGGGGGGGAGACCCAGTACTTC

d_call: TRBD2
j_call: TRBJ2-1
clone_size: many
v_call: TRBV9
cdr3_aa: CASSGTSGYNEQFF
cdr3_nt: TGTGCCAGCAGCGGGACTAGCGGGTACAATGAGCAGTTCTTC

d_call: TRBD1
j_call: TRBJ2-7
clone_size: few
v_call: TRBV28
cdr3_aa: CASSFDRGLREQYF
cdr3_nt: TGTGCCAGCAGTTTCGACAGGGGGCTGAGGGAGCAGTACTTC

d_call: -
j_call: TRBJ2-7
clone_size: -
v_call: TRBV28
cdr3_aa: CASSEQDRSYEQYF
cdr3_nt: TGTGCCAGCAGTGAACAGGACCGCTCCTACGAGCAGTACTTC

d_call: -
j_call: TRBJ2-1
clone_size: -
v_call: TRBV12-3/TRBV12-4
cdr3_aa: CASRPPVDNEQFF
cdr3_nt: TGTGCCAGCAGACCCCCGGTAGACAATGAGCAGTTCTTC

d_call: -
j_call: TRBJ2-3
clone_size: many
v_call: TRBV4-2
cdr3_aa: CASSHYRGDTQYF
cdr3_nt: TGTGCCAGCAGTCACTACCGGGGGGATACGCAGTATTTT

d_call: TRBD2
j_call: TRBJ2-1
clone_size: -
v_call: TRBV6-5
cdr3_aa: CASSYGRVRYNEQFF
cdr3_nt: TGTGCCAGCAGTTACGGGAGGGTTCGTTACAATGAGCAGTTCTTC

d_call: TRBD2
j_call: TRBJ2-5
clone_size: many
v_call: TRBV7-2
cdr3_aa: CASSLVGGTSETQYF
cdr3_nt: TGTGCCAGCAGCTTAGTCGGGGGGACGTCAGAGACCCAGTACTTC

d_call: TRBD1
j_call: TRBJ2-1
clone_size: few
v_call: TRBV5-4
cdr3_aa: CASSTGDNEQFF
cdr3_nt: TGTGCCAGCAGCACAGGGGACAATGAGCAGTTCTTC

d_call: -
j_call: TRBJ2-5
clone_size: many
v_call: TRBV10-3
cdr3_aa: CAISRDRSPGETQYF
cdr3_nt: TGTGCCATCAGTAGAGACAGGTCCCCCGGTGAGACCCAGTACTTC

d_call: TRBD2
j_call: TRBJ2-7
clone_size: -
v_call: TRBV7-9
cdr3_aa: CASLSGSSYEQYF
cdr3_nt: TGTGCCAGCCTTAGCGGGAGCTCCTACGAGCAGTACTTC

d_call: -
j_call: TRBJ1-1
clone_size: many
v_call: TRBV10-3
cdr3_aa: CAISPRGEAPEAFF
cdr3_nt: TGTGCCATCAGCCCCAGGGGTGAAGCCCCTGAAGCTTTCTTT

d_call: -
j_call: TRBJ2-7
clone_size: many
v_call: TRBV13
cdr3_aa: CASSVLAPNYEQYF
cdr3_nt: TGTGCCAGCAGCGTACTAGCACCAAATTACGAGCAGTACTTC

d_call: TRBD2
j_call: TRBJ2-3
clone_size: few
v_call: TRBV11-2
cdr3_aa: CASSPKGGTSGTGSTDTQYF
cdr3_nt: TGTGCCAGCAGCCCGAAGGGGGGGACTAGCGGGACAGGGAGCACAGATACGCAGTATTTT

d_call: TRBD2
j_call: TRBJ2-2
clone_size: many
v_call: TRBV4-2
cdr3_aa: CASSRTSGRNTGELFF
cdr3_nt: TGTGCCAGCAGCCGAACTAGCGGGAGGAACACCGGGGAGCTGTTTTTT

d_call: -
j_call: TRBJ2-1
clone_size: -
v_call: TRBV2
cdr3_aa: CASSVYGTVLGNF
cdr3_nt: TGTGCCAGCAGTGTGTACGGGACTGTTCTCGGAAACTTC

d_call: -
j_call: TRBJ1-2
clone_size: once
v_call: TRBV7-8
cdr3_aa: CASSLAQDGYGYTF
cdr3_nt: TGTGCCAGCAGCTTAGCGCAGGACGGCTATGGCTACACCTTC

d_call: -
j_call: TRBJ2-3
clone_size: many
v_call: TRBV5-1
cdr3_aa: CASSLDSSTDTQYF
cdr3_nt: TGCGCCAGCAGCTTGGACAGTAGCACAGATACGCAGTATTTT

d_call: -
j_call: TRBJ1-2
clone_size: many
v_call: TRBV7-2
cdr3_aa: CASRRVASYTF
cdr3_nt: TGTGCCAGCAGACGAGTGGCCAGCTACACCTTC

d_call: TRBD1
j_call: TRBJ1-4
clone_size: -
v_call: TRBV5-1
cdr3_aa: CASSTSGTGEEKLFF
cdr3_nt: TGCGCCAGCAGCACCTCCGGGACAGGGGAGGAAAAACTGTTTTTT

d_call: TRBD2
j_call: TRBJ2-3
clone_size: many
v_call: TRBV12-3/TRBV12-4
cdr3_aa: CASSSGLAGGRTDTQYF
cdr3_nt: TGTGCCAGCAGTTCTGGACTAGCGGGGGGCAGGACAGATACGCAGTATTTT

d_call: TRBD2
j_call: TRBJ2-1
clone_size: -
v_call: TRBV7-3
cdr3_aa: CASSLPQTSGAYNEQFF
cdr3_nt: TGTGCCAGCAGCTTACCCCAGACTAGCGGGGCCTACAATGAGCAGTTCTTC

d_call: TRBD1
j_call: TRBJ2-2
clone_size: -
v_call: TRBV12-3/TRBV12-4
cdr3_aa: CASRPPDRGILTGELFF
cdr3_nt: TGTGCCAGCAGACCTCCGGACAGGGGGATACTCACCGGGGAGCTGTTTTTT

d_call: -
j_call: TRBJ2-1
clone_size: medium-sized
v_call: TRBV12-3/TRBV12-4
cdr3_aa: CASSFRGHNEQFF
cdr3_nt: TGTGCCAGCAGTTTTAGGGGTCACAATGAGCAGTTCTTC

d_call: -
j_call: TRBJ2-7
clone_size: many
v_call: TRBV6-1
cdr3_aa: CASAQSGSGEQYF
cdr3_nt: TGTGCCAGCGCACAGTCCGGGAGTGGCGAGCAGTACTTC

d_call: -
j_call: TRBJ2-7
clone_size: many
v_call: TRBV2
cdr3_aa: CASSAQTYEQYF
cdr3_nt: TGTGCCAGCAGTGCTCAGACCTACGAGCAGTACTTC

d_call: -
j_call: TRBJ2-7
clone_size: few
v_call: TRBV30
cdr3_aa: CAWNRVRAFDEQYF
cdr3_nt: TGTGCCTGGAATCGGGTGCGGGCCTTTGACGAGCAGTACTTC